The sequence of this T cell receptor beta chain was determined in a study of T cell repertoires in cytomegalovirus infection. Each CDR3 protein is one row after TCRdb ran MiXCR on the reads. The table lists approximately 470,000 distinct CDR3 sequences, 40% to 50% of them singletons. The V end was cut by 7 bases, the J end by 5 bases, with 19 bases between. The CDR3 is made up of 15 amino acids. Concerning this clonotype: Its antigen remains unidentified.

Sequencing was performed on cultured PBMCs, taken from culture after CMV antigen stimulation. The receptor was isolated from a human donor in good health (CMV status not recorded). Some clones in this sample may be carry-over from other donors' samples. The J gene is TRBJ2-3, the V gene TRBV12-3 or TRBV12-4; D is perhaps TRBD1 (5 bases). The CDR3 coding sequence is TGTGCCAGCACCACAAGGGGTGGCTTCGGAGATACGCAGTATTTT. As protein: CASTTRGGFGDTQYF.